The source of this T cell receptor beta chain is a study of naive and memory T cell subsets. As to this clonotype: The target antigen is unknown.

Both TRBC1 and TRBC2 were covered by a beta constant-region primer of two equimolar oligonucleotides. Ligated cDNA was amplified by four rounds of PCR with nested alpha and beta constant-region primers and SP2. The cDNA 3' end received a ligated single-stranded oligonucleotide carrying the SP2 primer and a 12-nucleotide UMI. Each CDR3 protein gets one entry after TCRdb re-called the UMI-ligation and nested PCR reads with MiXCR. The table shows about 90,000 distinct CDR3 sequences, with about 11% occurring only once. General observations from the study: Naive repertoires, especially CD8, held a few larger clonotypes, possibly memory cells re-expressing CD45RA. In naive cells, over 90% of TCR sequences were seen only once.

The germline V and J ends were trimmed by 3 bases and 3 bases, with 6 bases remaining between them. The CDR3 consists of 12 residues. CDR1 and CDR2 from the germline V gene are MNHEY and SVGEGT. From the second PCR step, alpha and beta chains were amplified apart. CD4+ T cell IFNgamma after overnight CMV lysate exposure gave donor CMV status. V usage is TRBV6-2 or TRBV6-3 and J usage is TRBJ2-7; D is undetermined. Specimen: naive CD4+ T cells from blood. This clonotype was sampled from a human donor in good health. CDR3 residues: CASSYPLYEQYF. CDR3 DNA: TGTGCCAGCAGTTATCCCCTCTACGAGCAGTACTTC.